These 7 T cell receptor beta chains came from one sample sequenced in a study of PD-1 blockade in classical Hodgkin lymphoma. Using immunoSEQ multiplex PCR, the repertoire was profiled, and TCRdb retains in-frame clones only, with some absent. The sample has 20,000 to 30,000 clones, about 81% seen once. Indicated time point: cycle 4 day 1 (C4D1), after five to seven weeks of nivolumab. Every patient was affected by relapse after autologous stem cell transplantation, while exposure to brentuximab vedotin was not uniform. The sequencing here drew on peripheral blood mononuclear cells (PBMCs), taken before the fourth cycle of nivolumab. The receptors derive from a human donor with classical Hodgkin lymphoma.

The chain employs TRBV4-3 and TRBJ1-1; D unresolved. CDR1 is LGHNA, CDR2 YSLEER, per germline. The ends were cut back, 2 bases at V and 2 bases at J, with 9 bases in the middle. The CDR3 has 14 amino acids. This chain's CDR3 is CASSQSDQNTEAFF. The CDR3 nucleotides read TGCGCCAGCAGCCAATCAGACCAAAACACTGAAGCTTTCTTT.

V gene TRBV28 combines with J gene TRBJ2-2; 7 bases are a match to TRBD2. J was trimmed by 4 bases and V by 3 bases; bases with no gene match: 11. The CDR3 has 17 amino acids. Germline V gives CDR1 MDHEN, CDR2 SYDVKM. This CDR3 is CASSFRLADHATGELFF. The DNA for the CDR3 is TGTGCCAGCAGTTTTCGGCTAGCGGACCACGCCACCGGGGAGCTGTTTTTT.

The rearrangement links TRBV7-9 to TRBJ1-2; tentatively, D is TRBD1 (6 bases). V lost 5 bases, J lost 6 bases, and 19 bases lay in between. CDR3 length equals 15 residues. The germline CDR1 and CDR2 sequences are SEHNR and FQNEAQ (reference sequence). The CDR3 is CASSEYTGTLDGYTF. The CDR3 DNA is TGTGCCAGCAGCGAATACACAGGGACCTTGGATGGCTACACCTTC.

The chain carries TRBV5-6 and TRBJ2-7, with a weak D call TRBD1 (6 bases). V was clipped by 5 bases and J by 1 base, with 16 bases between them. Germline CDR1 reads SGHDT; CDR2 reads YYEEEE. The CDR3 length is 15 residues. CDR3 nucleotides: TGTGCCAGCAGTCACTCCGACAGGTGGTCCTACGAGCAGTACTTC. Translating gives CASSHSDRWSYEQYF.

The J gene is TRBJ2-1, the V gene TRBV28, with TRBD2 matching over 13 bases. V was clipped by 2 bases and J by 6 bases; unmatched bases: 4. There are 16 residues in the CDR3. Germline V gene data show CDR1 as MDHEN and CDR2 as SYDVKM. CDR3 bases: TGTGCCAGCAGTTTACAGGGACTAGCGGGAATCAATGAGCAGTTCTTC. This encodes CASSLQGLAGINEQFF.

The CDR3 is CASSSSERSPSRANVLTF. CDR3 bases: TGCGCCAGCAGTTCGAGCGAAAGATCGCCAAGTCGGGCCAACGTCCTGACTTTC. This chain connects TRBV10-1 to TRBJ2-6; no reliable D call. Trimming removed 5 bases from V and 5 bases from J, with 22 bases in between. The CDR3 is 18 amino acids. Germline CDR1 WNHNN, CDR2 SYGVQD (reference sequence).

The chain carries TRBV9 and TRBJ1-1, with D tentatively TRBD1 (6 bases). This CDR3 comprises 15 residues. Trimming shortened V by 0 bases and J by 4 bases, and 13 bases separated the two germline ends. Per germline, CDR1 SGDLS and CDR2 YYNGEE. The CDR3 DNA sequence: TGTGCCAGCAGCGTAGATGGGGAAGGGGGCACTGAAGCTTTCTTT. Its protein is CASSVDGEGGTEAFF.